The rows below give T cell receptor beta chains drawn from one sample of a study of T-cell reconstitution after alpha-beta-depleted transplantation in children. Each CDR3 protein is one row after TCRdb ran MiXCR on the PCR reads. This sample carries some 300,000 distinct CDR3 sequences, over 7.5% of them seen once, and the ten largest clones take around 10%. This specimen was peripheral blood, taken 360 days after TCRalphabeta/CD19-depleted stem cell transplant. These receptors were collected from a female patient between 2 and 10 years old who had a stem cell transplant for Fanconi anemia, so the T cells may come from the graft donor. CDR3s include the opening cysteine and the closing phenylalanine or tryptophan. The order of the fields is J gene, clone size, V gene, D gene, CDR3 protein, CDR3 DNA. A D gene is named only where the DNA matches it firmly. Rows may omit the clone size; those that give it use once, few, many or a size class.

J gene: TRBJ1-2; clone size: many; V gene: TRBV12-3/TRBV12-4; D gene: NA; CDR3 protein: CASSLAGESGYTF; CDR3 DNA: TGTGCCAGCAGTTTGGCGGGCGAAAGTGGCTACACCTTC
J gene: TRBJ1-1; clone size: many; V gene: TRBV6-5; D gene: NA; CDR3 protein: CASSYVEGNTEAFF; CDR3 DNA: TGTGCCAGCAGTTACGTGGAGGGGAACACTGAAGCTTTCTTT
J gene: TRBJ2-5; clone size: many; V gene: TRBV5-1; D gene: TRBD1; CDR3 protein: CASSSNRGRGETQYF; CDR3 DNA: TGCGCCAGCAGCTCTAACAGGGGGCGCGGAGAGACCCAGTACTTC
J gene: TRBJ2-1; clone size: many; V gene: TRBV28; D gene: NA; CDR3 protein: CASHNSILKYNEQFF; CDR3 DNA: TGTGCCAGCCACAACAGTATTCTTAAATACAATGAGCAGTTCTTC
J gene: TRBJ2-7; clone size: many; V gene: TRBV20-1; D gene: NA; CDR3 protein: CSARDPGVGGEQYF; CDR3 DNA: TGCAGTGCTAGAGACCCAGGAGTTGGTGGCGAGCAGTACTTC
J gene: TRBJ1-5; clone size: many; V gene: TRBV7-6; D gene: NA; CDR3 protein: CASSPDSNQPQHF; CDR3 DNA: TGTGCCAGCAGCCCGGACAGCAATCAGCCCCAGCATTTT
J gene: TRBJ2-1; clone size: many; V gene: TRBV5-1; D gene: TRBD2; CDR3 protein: CASSPTPSGGPFDNEQFF; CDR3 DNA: TGCGCCAGCAGCCCCACTCCTAGCGGGGGCCCTTTTGACAATGAGCAGTTCTTC
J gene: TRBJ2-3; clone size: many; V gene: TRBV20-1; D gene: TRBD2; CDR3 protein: CSAPHPGTSPDTQYF; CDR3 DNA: TGCAGTGCTCCCCACCCCGGGACTAGCCCAGATACGCAGTATTTT
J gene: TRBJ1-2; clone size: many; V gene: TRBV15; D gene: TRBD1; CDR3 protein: CATSNNRGGGGYTF; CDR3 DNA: TGTGCCACCAGCAATAACAGGGGAGGAGGTGGCTACACCTTC
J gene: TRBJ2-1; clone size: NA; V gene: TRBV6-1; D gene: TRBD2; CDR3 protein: CARRTGGPRNEQFF; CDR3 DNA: TGTGCCAGAAGGACGGGGGGGCCTAGGAATGAGCAGTTCTTC
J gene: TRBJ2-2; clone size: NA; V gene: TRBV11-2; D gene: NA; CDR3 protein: CASSLESGNYANTGELFF; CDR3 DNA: TGTGCCAGCAGCTTAGAGTCAGGGAATTACGCGAACACCGGGGAGCTGTTTTTT
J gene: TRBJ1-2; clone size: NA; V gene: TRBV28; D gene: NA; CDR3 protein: CASRLHPEGYGYTF; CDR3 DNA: TGTGCCAGCAGACTTCATCCTGAGGGCTATGGCTACACCTTC
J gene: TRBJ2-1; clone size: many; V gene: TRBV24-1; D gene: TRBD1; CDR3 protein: CATSDRQGAGNEQFF; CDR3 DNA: TGTGCCACCAGTGATAGACAGGGGGCAGGGAATGAGCAGTTCTTC
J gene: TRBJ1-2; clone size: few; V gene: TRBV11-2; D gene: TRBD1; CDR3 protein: CASSLTGVQDGYTF; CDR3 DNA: TGTGCCAGCAGCCTTACAGGGGTTCAGGATGGCTACACCTTC
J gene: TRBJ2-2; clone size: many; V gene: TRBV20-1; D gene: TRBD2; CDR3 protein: CSARDPRTSYNTGELFF; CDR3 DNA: TGCAGTGCTAGAGATCCTCGGACTAGCTATAACACCGGGGAGCTGTTTTTT
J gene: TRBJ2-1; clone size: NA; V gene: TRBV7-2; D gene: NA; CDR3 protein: CASVRRRSSYNEQFF; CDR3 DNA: TGTGCCAGCGTCCGCCGGCGTAGCTCCTACAATGAGCAGTTCTTC
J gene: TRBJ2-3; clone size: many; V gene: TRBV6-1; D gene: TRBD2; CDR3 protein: CASSRSGGTDTQYF; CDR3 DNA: TGTGCCAGCAGTAGAAGCGGGGGCACAGATACGCAGTATTTT
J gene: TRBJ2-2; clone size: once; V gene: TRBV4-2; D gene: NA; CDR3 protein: CASGPGRISGELFF; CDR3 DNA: TGTGCCAGCGGCCCGGGACGGATCAGCGGGGAGCTGTTTTTT
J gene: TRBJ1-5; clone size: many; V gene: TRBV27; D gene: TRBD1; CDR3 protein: CASSSYRGGNQPQHF; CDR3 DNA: TGTGCCAGCAGTAGCTACAGGGGTGGCAATCAGCCCCAGCATTTT
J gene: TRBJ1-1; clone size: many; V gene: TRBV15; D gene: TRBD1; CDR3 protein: CATSRTGLYTEAFF; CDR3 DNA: TGTGCCACCAGCAGGACAGGGTTATATACTGAAGCTTTCTTT
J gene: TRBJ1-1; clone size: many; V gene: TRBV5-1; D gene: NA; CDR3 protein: CASSSQAGSRNTEAFF; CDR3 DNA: TGCGCCAGCAGCTCCCAGGCGGGCTCTCGCAACACTGAAGCTTTCTTT
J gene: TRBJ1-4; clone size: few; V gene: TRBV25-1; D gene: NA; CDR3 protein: CASSEQGEKLFF; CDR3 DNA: TGTGCCAGCAGTGAGCAAGGTGAAAAACTGTTTTTT
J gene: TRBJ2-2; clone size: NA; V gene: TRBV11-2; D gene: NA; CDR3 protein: CASSFTYTGELFF; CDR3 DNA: TGTGCCAGCAGCTTCACCTACACCGGGGAGCTGTTTTTT
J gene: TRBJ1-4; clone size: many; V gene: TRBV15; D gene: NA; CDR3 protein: CATSKRGGIAEKLFF; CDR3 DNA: TGTGCCACCAGCAAGAGGGGCGGGATCGCGGAAAAACTGTTTTTT
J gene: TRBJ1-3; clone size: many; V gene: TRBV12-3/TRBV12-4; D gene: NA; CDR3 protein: CASSLGQGVGNTIYF; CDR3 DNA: TGTGCCAGCAGTTTAGGGCAGGGTGTGGGAAACACCATATATTTT
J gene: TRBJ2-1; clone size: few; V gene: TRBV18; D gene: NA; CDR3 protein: CASSPGLKGEQFF; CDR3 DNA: TGTGCCAGCTCACCGGGTCTTAAGGGTGAGCAGTTCTTC
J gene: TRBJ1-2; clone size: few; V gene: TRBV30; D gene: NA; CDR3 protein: CAWSDRPAYGYTF; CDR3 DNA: TGTGCCTGGAGTGACAGACCAGCTTATGGCTACACCTTC
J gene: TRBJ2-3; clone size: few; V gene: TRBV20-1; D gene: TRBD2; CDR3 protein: CSARDSGGRGRTTDTQYF; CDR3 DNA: TGCAGTGCTAGAGATTCCGGCGGGAGGGGAAGGACCACAGATACGCAGTATTTT
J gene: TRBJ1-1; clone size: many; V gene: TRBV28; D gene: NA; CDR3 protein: CASSTRGQSSAFF; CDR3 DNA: TGTGCCAGCAGTACGCGTGGACAGTCGTCAGCTTTCTTT
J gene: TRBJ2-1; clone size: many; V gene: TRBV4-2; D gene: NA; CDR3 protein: CASSHHKTPNNEQFF; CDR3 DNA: TGTGCCAGCAGCCACCACAAAACACCGAACAATGAGCAGTTCTTC
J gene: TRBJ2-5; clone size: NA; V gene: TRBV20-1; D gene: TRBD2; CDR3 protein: CSARDLVSGGQETQYF; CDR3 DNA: TGCAGTGCTAGAGATCTGGTTAGCGGGGGACAAGAGACCCAGTACTTC
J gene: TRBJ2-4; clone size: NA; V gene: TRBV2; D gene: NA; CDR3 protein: CTFSFKISVARAKNIQYF; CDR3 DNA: TGTACCTTCAGTTTTAAGATAAGTGTGGCTAGGGCCAAAAACATTCAGTACTTC
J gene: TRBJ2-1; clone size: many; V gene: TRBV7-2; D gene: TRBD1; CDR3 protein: CASSLVPGTGPYNEQFF; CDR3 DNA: TGTGCCAGCAGCTTAGTGCCCGGGACAGGGCCCTACAATGAGCAGTTCTTC
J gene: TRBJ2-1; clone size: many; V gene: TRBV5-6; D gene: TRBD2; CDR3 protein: CASSFPSGGYNEQFF; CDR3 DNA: TGTGCCAGCAGCTTCCCTAGCGGGGGCTACAATGAGCAGTTCTTC
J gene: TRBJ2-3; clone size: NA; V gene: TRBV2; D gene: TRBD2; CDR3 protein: CTISRTSGRAQGTDTQYF; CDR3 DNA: TGTACCATCAGTCGTACTAGCGGGAGGGCCCAAGGCACAGATACGCAGTATTTT
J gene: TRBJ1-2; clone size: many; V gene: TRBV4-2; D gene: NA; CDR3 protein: CASSVAGINYGYTF; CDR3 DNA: TGTGCCAGCAGCGTAGCCGGGATTAACTATGGCTACACCTTC
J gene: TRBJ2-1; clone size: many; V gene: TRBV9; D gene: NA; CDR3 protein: CASSVKGIDNEQFF; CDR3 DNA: TGTGCCAGCAGCGTTAAGGGGATTGACAATGAGCAGTTCTTC
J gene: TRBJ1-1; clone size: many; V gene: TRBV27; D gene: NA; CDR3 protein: CASSLFVDTEAFF; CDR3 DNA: TGTGCCAGCAGTTTATTCGTAGACACTGAAGCTTTCTTT
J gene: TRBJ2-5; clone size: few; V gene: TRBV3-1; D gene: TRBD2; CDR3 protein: CASSQLRGGQETQYF; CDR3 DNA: TGTGCCAGCAGCCAATTGCGGGGGGGCCAAGAGACCCAGTACTTC
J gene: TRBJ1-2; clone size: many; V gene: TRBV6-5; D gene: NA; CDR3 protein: CASIGQGFFHGYTF; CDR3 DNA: TGTGCCAGCATCGGGCAAGGGTTCTTCCATGGCTACACCTTC
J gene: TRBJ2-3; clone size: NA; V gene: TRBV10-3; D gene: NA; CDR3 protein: CAISEGADVLAQYF; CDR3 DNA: TGTGCCATCAGTGAGGGGGCAGATGTTCTAGCGCAGTATTTT
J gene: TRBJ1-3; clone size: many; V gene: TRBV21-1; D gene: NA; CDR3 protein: CASSIPGATRNTIYF; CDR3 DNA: TGTGCCAGCAGCATTCCCGGGGCGACCCGAAACACCATATATTTT
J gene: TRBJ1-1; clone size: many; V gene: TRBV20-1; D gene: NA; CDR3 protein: CSAIRVNTEAFF; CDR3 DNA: TGCAGTGCTATCAGGGTGAACACTGAAGCTTTCTTT
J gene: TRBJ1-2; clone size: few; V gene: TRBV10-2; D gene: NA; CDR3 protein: CASSEWGGESYGYTF; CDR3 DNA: TGCGCCAGCAGTGAGTGGGGTGGGGAGAGCTATGGCTACACCTTC
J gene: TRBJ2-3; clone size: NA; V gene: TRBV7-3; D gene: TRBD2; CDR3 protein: CASSLSRGGLDTQYF; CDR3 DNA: TGTGCCAGCAGCTTAAGCCGGGGGGGCCTGGATACGCAGTATTTT